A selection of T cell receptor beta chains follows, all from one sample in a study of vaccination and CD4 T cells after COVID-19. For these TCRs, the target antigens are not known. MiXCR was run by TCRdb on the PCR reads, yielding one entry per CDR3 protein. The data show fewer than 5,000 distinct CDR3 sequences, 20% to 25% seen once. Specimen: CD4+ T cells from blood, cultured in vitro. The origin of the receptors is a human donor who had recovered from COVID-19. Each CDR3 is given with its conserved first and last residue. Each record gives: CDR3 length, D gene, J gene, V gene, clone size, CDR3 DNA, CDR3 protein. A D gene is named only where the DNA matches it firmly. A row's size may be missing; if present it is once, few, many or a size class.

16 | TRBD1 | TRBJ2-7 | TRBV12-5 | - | TGTGCTAGTGGTTTGGACCCTTACAGGGGGCTGGGCGAGCAGTACTTC | CASGLDPYRGLGEQYF
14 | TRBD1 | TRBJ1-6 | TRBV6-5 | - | TGTGCCAGCAGTTACGGGACAGGGAATTCACCCCTCCACTTT | CASSYGTGNSPLHF
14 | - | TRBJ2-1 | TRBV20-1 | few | TGCAGTGCTAGATTGAGGGGGGGCCTCAATGAGCAGTTCTTC | CSARLRGGLNEQFF
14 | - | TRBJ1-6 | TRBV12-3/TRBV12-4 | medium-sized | TGTGCCAGCAGTTTGACGAGGGATAATTCACCCCTCCACTTT | CASSLTRDNSPLHF
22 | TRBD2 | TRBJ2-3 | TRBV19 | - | TGTGCCAGTAGTATAGATTCCCCCCCCCGGGTAGCGGGGGGACTGTACACAGATACGCAGTATTTT | CASSIDSPPRVAGGLYTDTQYF
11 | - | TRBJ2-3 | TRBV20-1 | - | TGCAGGATGGATTTCACAGATACGCAGTATTTT | CRMDFTDTQYF
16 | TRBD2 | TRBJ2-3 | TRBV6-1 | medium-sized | TGTGCCAGCAGTAAGACTAGCGGACTCCCCGCAGATACGCAGTATTTT | CASSKTSGLPADTQYF
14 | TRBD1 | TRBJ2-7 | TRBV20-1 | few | TGCAGTGCTTTCAGGGGGCGGAGGCCATCCGAGCAGTACTTC | CSAFRGRRPSEQYF
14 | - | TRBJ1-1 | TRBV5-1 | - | TGCGCCAGCAGCTTGGCCTCGGGGGGAACTGAAGCTTTCTTT | CASSLASGGTEAFF
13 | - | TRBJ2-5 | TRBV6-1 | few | TGTGCCAGCACAGAGGACTCTAAAGAGACCCAGTACTTC | CASTEDSKETQYF
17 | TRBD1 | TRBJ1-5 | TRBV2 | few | TGTGCCAGCAGTGAAGCGGCCGACAGGGGTTACAATCAGCCCCAGCATTTT | CASSEAADRGYNQPQHF
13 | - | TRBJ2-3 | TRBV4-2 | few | TGTGCCAGCAGCCAACCTGCAACAGATACGCAGTATTTT | CASSQPATDTQYF
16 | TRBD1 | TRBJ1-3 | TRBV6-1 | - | TGTGCCAGCAGTTCGGACAGGGGGAGGTCTGGAAACACCATATATTTT | CASSSDRGRSGNTIYF
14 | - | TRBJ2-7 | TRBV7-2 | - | TGTGCCAGCAGCTCCCAACTCCCCTTTTTCGAGCAGTACTTC | CASSSQLPFFEQYF
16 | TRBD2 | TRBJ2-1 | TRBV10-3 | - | TGTGCCATCAGTGAGTCCAGCGGGGGAGGAGACAATGAGCAGTTCTTC | CAISESSGGGDNEQFF
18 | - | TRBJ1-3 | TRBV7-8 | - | TGTGCCAGCAGCTTAGAGGGGGGGGGAGGGGCGTCTGGAAACACCATATATTTT | CASSLEGGGGASGNTIYF
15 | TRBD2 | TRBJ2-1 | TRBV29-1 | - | TGCAGCGTTGATCCCGAGACTAGCGGGGACGGGGGGCAGTTCTTC | CSVDPETSGDGGQFF
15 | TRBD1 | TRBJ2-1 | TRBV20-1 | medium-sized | TGCAGTGCTAGAGATTACGGACAGGGTGGGGATGAGCAGTTCTTC | CSARDYGQGGDEQFF
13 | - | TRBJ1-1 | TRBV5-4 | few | TGTGCCAGCAGCTCCCCCACGAACACTGAAGCTTTCTTT | CASSSPTNTEAFF
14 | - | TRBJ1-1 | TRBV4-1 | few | TGCGCCAGCAGAGGACAGTTAAAGAACACTGAAGCTTTCTTT | CASRGQLKNTEAFF
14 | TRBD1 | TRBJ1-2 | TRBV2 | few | TGTGCCAGCACTCAGGGGGGAGGTCTCTATGGCTACACCTTC | CASTQGGGLYGYTF
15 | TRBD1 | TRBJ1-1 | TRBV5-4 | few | TGTGCCAGCAGCTCAGGACAGGGAATGAACACTGAAGCTTTCTTT | CASSSGQGMNTEAFF
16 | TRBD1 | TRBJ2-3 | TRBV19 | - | TGTGCCAGTAGTATGTCCGGGACAGGGGTGGGAGATACGCAGTATTTT | CASSMSGTGVGDTQYF
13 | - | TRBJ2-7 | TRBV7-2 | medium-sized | TGTGCCAGCAGCTTGCCTAGTCAATACGAGCAGTACTTC | CASSLPSQYEQYF
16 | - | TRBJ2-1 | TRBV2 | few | TGTGCCAGCAGTGAAGCCAGAAGCGGATACTACAATGAGCAGTTCTTC | CASSEARSGYYNEQFF
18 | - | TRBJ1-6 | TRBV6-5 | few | TGTGCCAGCAGTTACTCGGGGTCCAGGGTTGGCTATAATTCACCCCTCCACTTT | CASSYSGSRVGYNSPLHF
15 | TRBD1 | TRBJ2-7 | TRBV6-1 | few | TGTGCCAGCAGCGTTGGGCAGGGGGCCTACTACGAGCAGTACTTC | CASSVGQGAYYEQYF
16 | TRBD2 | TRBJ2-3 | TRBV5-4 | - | TGTGCCAGCAGCTCGACTAGCGGGGGACTCGGAGATACGCAGTATTTT | CASSSTSGGLGDTQYF
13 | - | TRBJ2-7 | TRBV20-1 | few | TGCAGTGCACGGGGGGCTCAGAGGTACGAGCAGTACTTC | CSARGAQRYEQYF
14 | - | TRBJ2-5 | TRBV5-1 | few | TGCGCCAGCAGCCGAGACAGTAACCAAGAGACCCAGTACTTC | CASSRDSNQETQYF
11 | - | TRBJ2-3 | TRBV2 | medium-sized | TGTGCCAGCAGTACCACAGATACGCAGTATTTT | CASSTTDTQYF
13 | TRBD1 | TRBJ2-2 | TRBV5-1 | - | TGCGCCAGCAGCCAGGGACAGCCCGGGGAGCTGTTTTTT | CASSQGQPGELFF
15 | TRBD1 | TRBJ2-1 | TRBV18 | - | TGTGCCAGCTCACCGGGACAGGGGGCGCGGAATGAGCAGTTCTTC | CASSPGQGARNEQFF
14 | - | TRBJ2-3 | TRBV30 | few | TGTGCCTGGAGTGTACGCACGGGCACAGATACGCAGTATTTT | CAWSVRTGTDTQYF
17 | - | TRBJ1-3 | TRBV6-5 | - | TGTGCCAGCAGTTACGACACGGGGATCAGCTCTGGAAACACCATATATTTT | CASSYDTGISSGNTIYF
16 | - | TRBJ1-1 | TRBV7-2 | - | TGTGCCAGCAGCTTGGTGATATCGCAGGGAGGAACTGAAGCTTTCTTT | CASSLVISQGGTEAFF
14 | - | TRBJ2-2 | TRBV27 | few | TGTGCCAACAGCCGGACTATCGGCACCGGGGAGCTGTTTTTT | CANSRTIGTGELFF
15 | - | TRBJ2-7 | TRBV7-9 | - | TGTGCCAGCAGCTTAGCTGGGTCCAGGGTCTACGAGCAGTACTTC | CASSLAGSRVYEQYF
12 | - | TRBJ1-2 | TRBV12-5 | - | TGTGCTAGTGGTTTGGACATCCCTGGCTACACCTTC | CASGLDIPGYTF
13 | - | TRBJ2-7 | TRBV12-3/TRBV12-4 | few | TGTGCCAGCAGTTCAGGATTTTTCTACGAGCAGTACTTC | CASSSGFFYEQYF
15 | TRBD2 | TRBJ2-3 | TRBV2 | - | TGTGCCAGCAGCTTTGGGACTAGCGGCGGGAAGGGGCAGTATTTT | CASSFGTSGGKGQYF
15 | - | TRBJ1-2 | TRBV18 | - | TGTGCCAGCTCACCCGAACCGGACGGATCTTATGGCTACACCTTC | CASSPEPDGSYGYTF
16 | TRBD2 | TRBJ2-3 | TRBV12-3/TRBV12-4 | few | TGTGCCAGCAGTTTAGCGCGGGGGGGCTCCGCAGATACGCAGTATTTT | CASSLARGGSADTQYF
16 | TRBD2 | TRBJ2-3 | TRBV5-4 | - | TGTGCCAGCAGCTTGGAGCTAGCGGGGAACACAGATACGCAGTATTTT | CASSLELAGNTDTQYF
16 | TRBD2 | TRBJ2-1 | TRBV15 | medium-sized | TGTGCCACCGACCGGGGTGGGGGGGGTTCCTACAATGAGCAGTTCTTC | CATDRGGGGSYNEQFF
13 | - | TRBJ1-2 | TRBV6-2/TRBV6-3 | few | TGTGCCAGCAGTTACTCCGCGGGAGGTGGCTACACCTTC | CASSYSAGGGYTF
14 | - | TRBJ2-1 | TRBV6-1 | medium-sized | TGTGCCAGCAGGAGGCGATCGGAATACAATGAGCAGTTCTTC | CASRRRSEYNEQFF
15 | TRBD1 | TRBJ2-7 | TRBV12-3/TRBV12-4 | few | TGTGCCAGCAGTCTTCGGACAGGGGGGAACTACGAGCAGTACTTC | CASSLRTGGNYEQYF
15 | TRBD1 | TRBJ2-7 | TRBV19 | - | TGTGCCAGTAGTACTGACGGACAGGGTTGGAACGAGCAGTACTTC | CASSTDGQGWNEQYF
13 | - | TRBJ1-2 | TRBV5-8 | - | TGTGCCAGCAGCTTGAAGATTTCCGATGGCTACACCTTC | CASSLKISDGYTF
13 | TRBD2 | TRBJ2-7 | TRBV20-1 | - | TGCAGTGCTCCCCGGACTAGAAGTGGCGAGCAGTACTTC | CSAPRTRSGEQYF
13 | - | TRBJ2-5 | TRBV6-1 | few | TGTGCCAGCAAAGACAGTCTCCAAGAGACCCAGTACTTC | CASKDSLQETQYF
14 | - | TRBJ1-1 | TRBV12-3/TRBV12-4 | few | TGTGCCAGCAGTTTTTTGCTCCGAAGCACTGAAGCTTTCTTT | CASSFLLRSTEAFF
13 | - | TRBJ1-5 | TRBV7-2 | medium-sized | TGTGCCAGCGCCATGAGTGGCAATCAGCCCCAGCATTTT | CASAMSGNQPQHF
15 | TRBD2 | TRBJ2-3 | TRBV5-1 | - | TGCGCCAGCAGCCCCAATAGCGGGGGAGTAGATACGCAGTATTTT | CASSPNSGGVDTQYF
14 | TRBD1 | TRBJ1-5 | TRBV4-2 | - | TGTGCCAGCAGCCCCCGGGACAGGGATCAGCCCCAGCATTTT | CASSPRDRDQPQHF